These 3 T cell receptor beta chains originate from one sample sequenced in a study of blood T cell repertoires in COVID-19. The protocol was immunoSEQ multiplex PCR, while the TCRdb copy is restricted to in-frame clones and leaves out a portion. The repertoire holds some 190,000 clones, with around nine tenths as singletons. Sequencing was carried out using peripheral blood. The source is a man aged 18 to 29 with active or convalescent COVID-19.

CDR3 sequence (DNA): TGTGCCAGCAGGGAGGAATACTCTGGGGCCAACGTCCTGACTTTC. Translated: CASREEYSGANVLTF. The V gene is TRBV27, the J gene TRBJ2-6, with a tentative D call TRBD2 (5 bases). The CDR3 extends over 15 amino acids. Trimming removed 6 bases at V and 0 bases at J, with 9 bases between. CDR1 is MNHEY and CDR2 is SMNVEV in the germline V gene (reference sequence).

The chain recombines TRBV30 with TRBJ1-5; D is unresolved. V lost 0 bases and J lost 0, with 6 bases in between. The CDR3 spans 14 residues. The germline V gene encodes CDR1 GTSNPN and CDR2 SVGIG (reference sequence). Here the CDR3 DNA reads TGTGCCTGGAGTGTTAAGCTTAGCAATCAGCCCCAGCATTTT. Its translation: CAWSVKLSNQPQHF.

The chain is built from TRBV7-2 and TRBJ2-2, with D possibly TRBD1 on 5 matching bases. The germline V gene has CDR1 SGHTA and CDR2 FQGNSA. Trimming removed 1 base from V and 7 bases from J, with 13 bases in between. The CDR3 totals 15 residues. The CDR3 DNA is TGTGCCAGCAGCTTAGTTCCAGGGTCTGTCGGGGAGCTGTTTTTT. It codes for CASSLVPGSVGELFF.